Listed here are 25 T cell receptor beta chains from one sample, sequenced in a study of blood T cell repertoires in COVID-19 (dated by TCRdb to the early 2020s). Library creation used the immunoSEQ multiplex PCR assay. Here the immuneACCESS table is served through TCRdb, limited to in-frame sequences with V and J called. Missing clones are a known gap in these copies; in checked studies unresolved V genes cover under half, and the rest lacks a known reason. This sample has 150,000 to 200,000 clones in its table, and roughly nine tenths of those were observed once. The ten largest clones capture about 2.1% of the sample. The sequenced material came from peripheral blood. All receptors come from a man in his 70s with active or convalescent COVID-19.

The rearrangement uses TRBV15 and TRBJ2-1; 8 bases are a match to TRBD2. The CDR3 is made up of 17 amino acids. Germline V CDR1 and CDR2: LNHNV, YYDKDF (reference sequence). V dropped 5 bases and J dropped 4; count of bases not matched to a gene: 13. In nucleotides, the CDR3 is TGTGCCACCAGCCCCCCCACAGGACTAGCTAATTACAATGAGCAGTTCTTC. Its protein product is CATSPPTGLANYNEQFF.

This chain joins TRBV6-5 and TRBJ2-7; 10 nucleotides match TRBD1. J lost 4 bases, V lost 7 bases, and 4 bases had no gene match. Germline V lookup: CDR1 MNHEY, CDR2 SVGAGI. CDR3 length equals 13 residues. CDR3 DNA: TGTGCCAGCAACTGGGACAGGGGATACGAGCAGTACTTC. Its protein is CASNWDRGYEQYF.

J is TRBJ2-3 and V is TRBV7-6; TRBD2 matches at 10 bases. CDR1 is SGHVS, CDR2 FNYEAQ, per germline. V shed 4 bases and J 4 bases; nucleotides not matched to a gene: 8. The CDR3 extends over 16 amino acids. DNA of the CDR3: TGTGCCAGCAGCTCTCGTCCCCTAGCGGGGGCAGATACGCAGTATTTT. This sequence encodes CASSSRPLAGADTQYF.

The rearrangement joins TRBV24-1 to TRBJ2-2; 7 bases match TRBD1. The V gene end was trimmed by 4 bases and the J gene end by 5 bases; junction bases not matched to a gene: 18. Per germline, CDR1 KGHDR and CDR2 SFDVKD. This CDR3 is 19 amino acids long. CDR3 in DNA: TGTGCCACCAGTGACCGAAGTCCGGGACAAGGGGGCTCTACCGGGGAGCTGTTTTTT. It specifies CATSDRSPGQGGSTGELFF.

The rearrangement links TRBV30 to TRBJ1-1, with D hard to call. This CDR3 is built from 12 residues. Germline lookup yields CDR1 GTSNPN and CDR2 SVGIG (reference sequence). V gave up 3 bases and J gave up 1 base, with 6 bases separating them. The CDR3 reads CAWRSGNTEAFF. CDR3 in DNA: TGTGCCTGGAGGAGCGGGAACACTGAAGCTTTCTTT.

This chain connects TRBV19 to TRBJ2-7; 8 bases agree with TRBD1. CDR3 length: 15 amino acids. The trim removed 4 bases at V and 6 bases at J, leaving 11 bases unmatched. Germline V gene sequence: CDR1 LNHDA, CDR2 SQIVND (reference sequence). In nucleotides, the CDR3 is TGTGCCAGTAGTACGAGGGACAGGCCAAAAGGCGAGCAGTACTTC. Protein sequence: CASSTRDRPKGEQYF.

The chain joins TRBV5-1 to TRBJ2-7, with D maybe TRBD1 (6 bases). The CDR3 loop spans 15 amino acids. Trimming removed 4 bases at V and 5 bases at J, with 19 bases between. Germline lookup yields CDR1 SGHRS and CDR2 YFSETQ. In DNA, the CDR3 is TGCGCCAGCAGCCCCCCCACAGGGAGTGTGGACGAGCAGTACTTC. Translating it yields CASSPPTGSVDEQYF.

The chain recombines TRBV5-6 with TRBJ2-1; D might be TRBD1 (6 bases). Germline V gene data show CDR1 as SGHDT and CDR2 as YYEEEE. CDR3 length: 13 residues. V shed 3 bases and J shed 7 bases, with 11 bases lying between them. Here the CDR3 reads CASSSGTRNEQFF. CDR3 nucleotide sequence: TGTGCCAGCAGCTCCGGGACAAGGAATGAGCAGTTCTTC.

The chain carries TRBV9 and TRBJ2-3; 13 bases map to TRBD2. V was pared by 4 bases and J by 5 bases, with 16 bases of the junction left unmatched. This CDR3 region has 19 residues. CDR1 is SGDLS and CDR2 is YYNGEE in the germline V gene. CDR3 bases: TGTGCCAGCAGCTTGGGACAGGCACTAGCGGGGGGGCCTCTAGATACGCAGTATTTT. Its protein product is CASSLGQALAGGPLDTQYF.

This chain connects TRBV19 to TRBJ2-5; possible D gene TRBD2, 6 bases. Trimming shortened V by 0 bases and J by 4 bases, and 12 bases separated the two germline ends. CDR1 and CDR2 from the germline V gene are LNHDA and SQIVND (reference sequence). This CDR3 spans 15 amino acids. The CDR3 region is CASSIDPGRRETQYF. The CDR3, as DNA: TGTGCCAGTAGTATAGACCCAGGGAGGCGAGAGACCCAGTACTTC.

The chain employs TRBV7-2 and TRBJ2-1; D ambiguous. The CDR3 loop spans 12 amino acids. Per germline, CDR1 SGHTA and CDR2 FQGNSA. Trimming took off 5 bases at V and 3 bases at J, with 5 bases between the two ends. CDR3 residues: CASSEDYNEQFF. CDR3 nucleotides: TGTGCCAGCAGCGAGGACTACAATGAGCAGTTCTTC.

This rearrangement joins TRBV3-1 (or the pseudogene TRBV3-2) to TRBJ1-2; tentative D call: TRBD1 (5 bases). Germline V CDR1 and CDR2: LGHDT, YNNKEL (reference sequence). V was pared by 3 bases and J by 3 bases, with 8 bases between. The CDR3 is 13 amino acids. This chain's CDR3 is CASSQPGDYGYTF. The CDR3 region has the DNA TGTGCCAGCAGCCAGCCGGGGGACTATGGCTACACCTTC.

J is TRBJ2-3 and V is TRBV7-9, with TRBD2 matching over 10 bases. This CDR3 is 17 amino acids long. With V trimmed by 5 bases and J by 5 bases, 13 bases remained unmatched. CDR1 SEHNR and CDR2 FQNEAQ come from the germline V gene (reference sequence). Written as DNA, the CDR3 is TGTGCCAGCAGCGACACTCAGCGGGGGGGCCGGGGAGATACGCAGTATTTT. Translation gives CASSDTQRGGRGDTQYF.

The V and J genes are TRBV5-5 and TRBJ2-7, with a possible D match to TRBD1 (6 bases). V gave up 4 bases and J gave up 5 bases, with 13 bases separating them. Germline CDR1 is SGHKS and CDR2 is YYEKEE (reference sequence). The CDR3 runs to 13 residues. CDR3 sequence (DNA): TGTGCCAGCAGCCCAGGGGCCTCGGACGAGCAGTACTTC. It is translated as CASSPGASDEQYF.

V gene TRBV9 combines with J gene TRBJ2-7; TRBD1 agrees at 9 bases. V lost 0 bases, J lost 5 bases, and 9 bases stayed unmatched. CDR1 is SGDLS, CDR2 YYNGEE, per germline. The CDR3 length is 16 residues. The CDR3 loop reads CASSVALGTGTDEQYF. DNA of the CDR3: TGTGCCAGCAGCGTAGCCTTGGGGACAGGGACCGACGAGCAGTACTTC.

CDR3 coding DNA: TGTGCCAGCAGTCGACAGCTGGCTGGGGCCAACGTCCTGACTTTC. The encoded protein is CASSRQLAGANVLTF. The V call is TRBV28, the J call TRBJ2-6; D may be TRBD1 (5 bases). Germline V lookup: CDR1 MDHEN, CDR2 SYDVKM. CDR3 size: 15 residues. The germline V and J ends were trimmed by 5 bases and 2 bases, with 10 bases remaining between them.

The V gene is TRBV9, the J gene TRBJ2-5; maybe TRBD1 (5 bases). V shed 2 bases and J shed 5 bases, with 16 bases lying between them. The germline V gene encodes CDR1 SGDLS and CDR2 YYNGEE. CDR3 length: 15 amino acids. CDR3 loop: CASSVGAQERETQYF. CDR3 nucleotides: TGTGCCAGCAGCGTTGGGGCCCAGGAACGGGAGACCCAGTACTTC.

This clone was observed a single time. This CDR3 reads CASSIDRGNTIYF. The CDR3 bases are TGTGCCAGCAGTATAGACAGGGGAAACACCATATATTTT. This chain joins TRBV27 and TRBJ1-3, with D perhaps matching TRBD1 (6 bases). Trimming removed 5 bases at V and 4 bases at J, with 9 bases between. The CDR3 spans 13 residues. Looked up from germline, CDR1 is MNHEY and CDR2 is SMNVEV (reference sequence).

V gene TRBV5-1 combines with J gene TRBJ2-3; TRBD2 might be the D (5 bases). Trimming removed 4 bases from V and 1 base from J, with 16 bases in between. The CDR3 loop spans 16 amino acids. CDR1 is SGHRS and CDR2 is YFSETQ in the germline V gene. CDR3 sequence reads: CASSVLRGGGTDTQYF. CDR3 coding DNA: TGCGCCAGCAGCGTCTTACGGGGTGGTGGCACAGATACGCAGTATTTT.

This clone has just one count. Other DNA sequences in the sample encode the same CDR3. The chain uses TRBV5-5 and TRBJ2-7; possible D gene TRBD1, 5 bases. CDR1 is SGHKS and CDR2 is YYEKEE in the germline V gene (reference sequence). The CDR3 length is 14 residues. Trimming pared 4 bases from V and 3 bases from J, leaving 14 bases between. CDR3 sequence: CASSPPDSFYEQYF. CDR3 in DNA: TGTGCCAGCAGCCCGCCAGACAGTTTCTACGAGCAGTACTTC.

The V call is TRBV9, the J call TRBJ2-1; the match to TRBD2 covers 8 bases. Per germline, CDR1 SGDLS and CDR2 YYNGEE. The CDR3 covers 18 residues. The V segment lost 0 bases and the J segment 4 bases; nucleotides outside the gene matches: 12. In DNA, the CDR3 is TGTGCCAGCAGCGTAGAGCCCGGGCGGGGCGGGAGGTACAATGAGCAGTTCTTC. Translation gives CASSVEPGRGGRYNEQFF.

The rearrangement uses TRBV7-9 and TRBJ2-3; TRBD1 might be the D (6 bases). With 5 bases removed from V and 6 bases from J, the gap between germline ends came to 24 bases. CDR3 length equals 17 residues. CDR1 is SEHNR and CDR2 is FQNEAQ in the germline V gene (reference sequence). In DNA form, the CDR3 reads TGTGCCAGCAGCGAGGGAAGATACAGGGAGATAGTGGATACGCAGTATTTT. Translating it yields CASSEGRYREIVDTQYF. Looking up the rest from reference TRBV7-9 and TRBJ2-3 gives the full variable domain: DTGVSQNPRHKITKRGQNVTFRCDPISEHNRLYWYRQTLGQGPEFLTYFQNEAQLEKSRLLSDRFSAERPKGSFSTLEIQRTEQGDSAMYLCASSEGRYREIVDTQYFGPGTRLTVL.

Points on this clone: This CDR3 is also generated by other DNA sequences in the sample. The chain couples TRBV3-1 (or the pseudogene TRBV3-2) to TRBJ1-2; a possible D gene is TRBD1 (5 bases). With 1 base removed from V and 7 bases from J, the gap between germline ends came to 10 bases. The CDR3 has 13 residues. In germline, CDR1 is LGHDT, CDR2 YNNKEL (reference sequence). CDR3: CASSQGREGGYTF. CDR3 sequence (DNA): TGTGCCAGCAGCCAAGGCAGGGAGGGTGGCTACACCTTC.

The chain uses TRBV10-1 and TRBJ1-6; unclear D gene. V lost 8 bases, J lost 9 bases, and 14 bases lay in between. The CDR3 is made up of 13 amino acids. Looked up from germline, CDR1 is WNHNN and CDR2 is SYGVQD (reference sequence). CDR3 region: CASAEGYSSPLHF. Written as DNA, the CDR3 is TGCGCCAGCGCCGAGGGTTACAGTTCACCCCTCCACTTT.

This sequence joins TRBV5-1 and TRBJ2-1; TRBD1 might be the D (6 bases). Trimming stripped 4 bases from V and 5 bases from J, with 16 bases between. This CDR3 spans 15 amino acids. The germline V gene has CDR1 SGHRS and CDR2 YFSETQ. CDR3 sequence (DNA): TGCGCCAGCAGCGAGAACTCCGGGACACACAATGAGCAGTTCTTC. Residues: CASSENSGTHNEQFF.